This T cell receptor (beta chain) was found in a study of T-cell memory formation after mild COVID-19. Looking at the study overall: TCR clusters showed largely donor specificity.

This clonotype was seen a handful of times. The antigen is unknown. Findings of the study overall: Clones contracting day 15 to 85 were balanced CD4/CD8; later expanders leaned CD4+.

V was trimmed by 2 bases and J by 7 bases, leaving 23 bases between them. This CDR3 comprises 16 residues. Germline V gives CDR1 DFQATT, CDR2 SNEGSKA (reference sequence). TCRdb fed the 5' RACE reads into MiXCR, producing one record per CDR3 protein. The repertoire holds 57,000 or so distinct CDR3 sequences, with 9.3% as singletons. The source material was PBMCs or a T cell subset sorted from them (not recorded which). The sequence was obtained from a man aged 18 to 29 who had mild COVID-19 (a few samples of this study predate the infection). Cell type and time point are not known. The chain couples TRBV20-1 to TRBJ2-5; D might be TRBD2 (5 bases). CDR3: CSARPFSGPGDGTQYF. The CDR3 coding sequence is TGCAGTGCTAGACCCTTCAGCGGCCCCGGAGATGGGACCCAGTACTTC.